One and the same sample provided the 17 T cell receptor beta chains below, sequenced in a study of blood T cell repertoires in COVID-19. Produced via immunoSEQ multiplex PCR; TCRdb's table is partial and in-frame only. Of fewer than 350,000 clones in the sample, approximately 86% were seen once. Sequencing input: peripheral blood. These receptor sequences come from a woman aged 30 to 39 who had recovered from COVID-19.

This clone appeared a single time. J is TRBJ2-2 and V is TRBV29-1; 9 bases line up with TRBD1. V shed 6 bases and J 2 bases; nucleotides not matched to a gene: 7. CDR1 is SQVTM and CDR2 is ANQGSEA in the germline V gene. CDR3 size: 15 residues. CDR3 sequence reads: CSVDRGGLNTGELFF. The CDR3 DNA reads TGCAGCGTCGACAGGGGGGGACTTAACACCGGGGAGCTGTTTTTT.

The J gene is TRBJ2-7, the V gene TRBV6-5; D gene unclear. The CDR3 consists of 13 residues. Germline values: CDR1 MNHEY, CDR2 SVGAGI. With 6 bases removed from V and 0 bases from J, the gap between germline ends came to 9 bases. CDR3 DNA sequence: TGTGCCAGCAGATGGGCCAGCTCCTACGAGCAGTACTTC. It encodes CASRWASSYEQYF.

The gene calls are TRBV7-9 and TRBJ1-6; the D gene is possibly TRBD1 (6 bases). The CDR3 loop spans 15 amino acids. V was trimmed by 5 bases and J by 8 bases, leaving 16 bases between them. The germline V gene has CDR1 SEHNR and CDR2 FQNEAQ (reference sequence). The CDR3 loop is CASSIAGEGHSPLHF. In DNA form, the CDR3 reads TGTGCCAGCAGCATTGCAGGGGAAGGGCATTCACCCCTCCACTTT.

The chain joins TRBV20-1 to TRBJ1-1; D is uncertain. Trimming removed 8 bases from V and 6 bases from J, with 13 bases in between. Germline-derived CDR1 and CDR2 are DFQATT and SNEGSKA (reference sequence). This CDR3 is built from 11 residues. The chain's CDR3 is CSLPRGSEAFF. As DNA, the CDR3 is TGCAGTCTCCCGCGAGGGTCTGAAGCTTTCTTT.

Points on this clone: The sample has other DNA sequences that encode this CDR3 too. The chain recombines TRBV4-1 with TRBJ2-3, with TRBD1 as a possible D gene (5 bases). The CDR3 contains 14 residues. Germline CDR1 and CDR2: MGHRA and YSYEKL. Trimming removed 1 base from V and 1 base from J, with 6 bases in between. The CDR3 region is CASSQVGGTDTQYF. The CDR3, as DNA: TGCGCCAGCAGCCAAGTAGGGGGCACAGATACGCAGTATTTT.

The chain uses TRBV28 and TRBJ2-5, with D possibly TRBD2 on 6 matching bases. The CDR3 covers 15 residues. V was clipped by 5 bases and J by 5 bases, with 18 bases between them. In germline, CDR1 is MDHEN, CDR2 SYDVKM. CDR3 amino acids: CASSPRGAGLETQYF. In nucleotides, the CDR3 is TGTGCCAGCAGTCCGCGGGGCGCCGGACTCGAGACCCAGTACTTC. Based on the CDR3 plus reference TRBV28 and TRBJ2-5, the full variable domain is DVKVTQSSRYLVKRTGEKVFLECVQDMDHENMFWYRQDPGLGLRLIYFSYDVKMKEKGDIPEGYSVSREKKERFSLILESASTNQTSMYLCASSPRGAGLETQYFGPGTRLLVL.

The V and J genes are TRBV7-2 and TRBJ1-5; no firm D call. The germline gives CDR1 SGHTA, CDR2 FQGNSA. V was trimmed by 2 bases and J by 5 bases, leaving 10 bases between them. The CDR3 spans 14 residues. In DNA, the CDR3 is TGTGCCAGCAGCTTACATCAGGTCGATCAGCCCCAGCATTTT. Residues: CASSLHQVDQPQHF.

The chain carries TRBV7-2 and TRBJ1-5, with a possible D match to TRBD1 (6 bases). The V and J ends lost 5 bases and 4 bases respectively, with 12 bases between them. The CDR3 extends over 14 amino acids. Germline CDR1 is SGHTA and CDR2 is FQGNSA. This CDR3 reads CASSPLTGNQPQHF. The CDR3 DNA is TGTGCCAGCAGCCCACTGACAGGTAATCAGCCCCAGCATTTT.

The chain is built from TRBV29-1 and TRBJ2-7; TRBD1 matches at 8 bases. The CDR3 has 12 amino acids. V was clipped by 5 bases and J by 1 base; unmatched bases: 1. CDR1 SQVTM and CDR2 ANQGSEA come from the germline V gene. CDR3 in amino acids: CSVRQGSYEQYF. Here the CDR3 DNA reads TGCAGCGTTAGACAGGGGTCCTACGAGCAGTACTTC.

The J gene is TRBJ2-3, the V gene TRBV11-2; 13 bases align to TRBD2. V trimming: 6 bases; J trimming: 2 bases; junction bases outside the gene matches: 8. CDR3 length: 17 residues. Germline assignment: CDR1 SGHAT and CDR2 FQNNGV. The CDR3 reads CASRSSGTSGTTDTQYF. Here the CDR3 DNA reads TGTGCCAGCAGATCCTCCGGGACTAGCGGGACCACAGATACGCAGTATTTT.

The rearrangement uses TRBV5-1 and TRBJ2-4; 8 bases agree with TRBD1. CDR3 size: 14 residues. CDR1 is SGHRS and CDR2 is YFSETQ in the germline V gene. V trimming: 3 bases; J trimming: 8 bases; junction bases outside the gene matches: 7. CDR3 DNA: TGCGCCAGCAGCTCAGGGGGCGCAGGGGACATTCAGTACTTC. The encoded protein is CASSSGGAGDIQYF.

The chain has TRBV10-3 and TRBJ2-2; a possible D gene is TRBD1 (6 bases). Germline assignment: CDR1 ENHRY and CDR2 SYGVKD. The CDR3 length is 14 residues. V lost 7 bases, J lost 3 bases, and 12 bases lay in between. The CDR3 coding sequence is TGTGCCATCACTCAGGACAGTTACACCGGGGAGCTGTTTTTT. Its protein product is CAITQDSYTGELFF.

The chain couples TRBV25-1 to TRBJ1-5, with 7 bases fitting TRBD1. V dropped 0 bases and J dropped 6; count of bases not matched to a gene: 5. This CDR3 spans 15 amino acids. Germline V lookup: CDR1 MGHDK, CDR2 SYGVNS. CDR3 protein: CASSEYTGDSQPQHF. CDR3 bases: TGTGCCAGCAGTGAATATACAGGGGATAGTCAGCCCCAGCATTTT.

This clone came up once. This rearrangement joins TRBV6-1 to TRBJ2-7; possibly TRBD1 for D (6 bases). This CDR3 is 14 amino acids long. Germline V gene lookup returns CDR1 MNHNS and CDR2 SASEGT. The V and J ends lost 2 bases and 2 bases respectively, with 10 bases between them. The CDR3 DNA sequence: TGTGCCAGCAGTGAACAACAGGGACCCTACGAGCAGTACTTC. Its translation is CASSEQQGPYEQYF.

The V gene is TRBV21-1, the J gene TRBJ2-2; the tabulated D call, TRBD2, remains unverified against the DNA. TRBV21-1 is a documented pseudogene. The CDR3 is 14 amino acids. CDR3 protein: CASSSDGDTGELFF. The CDR3 DNA is TGTGCCAGCAGCAGCGACGGGGACACCGGGGAGCTGTTTTTT.

V gene TRBV3-1 (or the pseudogene TRBV3-2) combines with J gene TRBJ1-1; tentative D call: TRBD1 (5 bases). V was clipped by 0 bases and J by 4 bases, with 12 bases between them. The germline V gene has CDR1 LGHDT and CDR2 YNNKEL (reference sequence). The CDR3 length is 15 residues. Here the CDR3 DNA reads TGTGCCAGCAGCCAAGATTCCCAGGGCGGCACTGAAGCTTTCTTT. It is translated as CASSQDSQGGTEAFF.

The chain couples TRBV11-2 to TRBJ2-3, with a weak D call TRBD2 (6 bases). The CDR3 spans 18 residues. V was shortened by 1 base and J by 2 bases, with 19 bases between the two germline ends. Germline V gives CDR1 SGHAT, CDR2 FQNNGV. The CDR3 spells CASSLAPSGLRFTDTQYF. The CDR3 nucleotides are TGTGCCAGCAGCTTAGCCCCTTCTGGACTACGTTTCACAGATACGCAGTATTTT.